This TCR beta chain appears in the sequencing data of a study of T cell changes during pregnancy in multiple sclerosis. The repertoire was sequenced with immunoSEQ multiplex PCR; TCRdb's copy has only in-frame clones and lacks some. The table includes about 100,000 clones, around 92% detected once. With 7 bases removed from V and 4 bases from J, the gap between germline ends came to 19 bases. Germline V CDR1 and CDR2: MNHNS, SASEGT. The CDR3 sequence is 15 residues long. This clone was picked up one time. V and J are TRBV6-1 and TRBJ1-2; D might be TRBD1 (5 bases). The sequence came from a female donor with multiple sclerosis, enrolled in a pregnancy study. This specimen was peripheral blood, taken after pregnancy. CDR3 nucleotides: TGTGCCAGCATCGTGGGGGGTCTTTTCACCTATGGCTACACCTTC. Translation gives CASIVGGLFTYGYTF.